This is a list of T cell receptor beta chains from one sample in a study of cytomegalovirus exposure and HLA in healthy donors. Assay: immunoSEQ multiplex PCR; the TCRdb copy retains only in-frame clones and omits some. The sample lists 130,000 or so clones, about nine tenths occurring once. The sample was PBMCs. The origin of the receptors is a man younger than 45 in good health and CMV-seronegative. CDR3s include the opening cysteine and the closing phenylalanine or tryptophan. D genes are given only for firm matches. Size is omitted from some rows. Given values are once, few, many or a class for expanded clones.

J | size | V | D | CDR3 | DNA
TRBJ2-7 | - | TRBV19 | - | CARRQRRLEQYF | TGTGCCAGGAGACAACGAAGGCTAGAGCAGTACTTC
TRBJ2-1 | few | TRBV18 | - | CASSPSRTTDEQFF | TGTGCCAGCTCACCATCCCGGACTACCGATGAGCAGTTCTTC
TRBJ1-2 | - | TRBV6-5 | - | CASRGPVYGYTF | TGTGCCAGCAGGGGCCCCGTCTATGGCTACACCTTC
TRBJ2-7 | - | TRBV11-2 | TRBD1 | CASSIRMTGLSSYEQYF | TGTGCCAGCAGCATTCGTATGACAGGGCTCAGCTCCTACGAGCAGTACTTC
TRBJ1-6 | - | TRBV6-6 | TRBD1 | CASSDGQGWNSPLHF | TGTGCCAGCAGTGATGGACAGGGTTGGAATTCACCCCTCCACTTT
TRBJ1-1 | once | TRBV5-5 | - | CASSFTLNTEAFF | TGTGCCAGCAGCTTTACATTGAACACTGAAGCTTTCTTT
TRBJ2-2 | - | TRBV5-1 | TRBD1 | CASSSGTTGVTGELFF | TGCGCCAGCAGCTCTGGTACCACAGGGGTTACCGGGGAGCTGTTTTTT
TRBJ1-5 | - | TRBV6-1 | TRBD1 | CASRTGGGQPQHF | TGTGCCAGTCGGACAGGGGGCGGTCAGCCCCAGCATTTT
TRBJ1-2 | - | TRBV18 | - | CASSPSRGEVNGYTF | TGTGCCAGCTCCCCCTCCAGGGGCGAGGTTAATGGCTACACCTTC
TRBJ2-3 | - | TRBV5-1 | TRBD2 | CASSPGGGLTDTQYF | TGCGCCAGCAGCCCCGGGGGGGGACTCACAGATACGCAGTATTTT
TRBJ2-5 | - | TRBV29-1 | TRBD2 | CSVELTSGGVGETQYF | TGCAGCGTTGAATTGACTAGCGGGGGGGTCGGAGAGACCCAGTACTTC
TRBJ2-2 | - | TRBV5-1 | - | CASSLRQPANTGELFF | TGCGCCAGCAGCTTGAGACAGCCCGCGAACACCGGGGAGCTGTTTTTT
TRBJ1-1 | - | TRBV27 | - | CASSSGNTEAFF | TGTGCCAGCAGTTCAGGAAACACTGAAGCTTTCTTT